These 7 T cell receptor beta chains came from one sample sequenced in a study of read filtering for tumor transcriptome and immune sequencing. Molecular barcoded adaptors covering alpha/delta and beta/gamma chains were used on roughly 400 ng RNA. Using its own MiXCR run on the reads, TCRdb lists one record per CDR3 protein. The sample comprises tens of thousands of distinct CDR3 sequences, roughly 18% of which are singletons, and under 13% rests with the top ten. The sample taken for sequencing was a population of CD138-negative cells sorted from bone marrow. These receptor sequences come from a donor at least 40 years old with multiple myeloma.

With regard to this clonotype: A read error may produce the germline difference seen at one junction end. This sequence joins TRBV11-3 and TRBJ2-3, with D unresolved. Germline-derived CDR1 and CDR2 are SGHNT and YENEEA. The CDR3 spans 15 residues. CDR3 DNA sequence: TGTGCCAGCAGCTCCCAACCGGGCCTCACAGATACGCAGAATTTT. As protein: CASSSQPGLTDTQNF.

This clonotype is medium-sized (0.01 to 0.1%) within its sample. The CDR3 is CSASAGGEQFF. CDR3 coding DNA: TGCAGTGCCTCAGCGGGGGGTGAGCAGTTCTTC. The chain employs TRBV20-1 and TRBJ2-1; TRBD2 agrees at 9 bases. Trimming took 6 bases from V and 9 from J; bases not matched to a gene: 3. The CDR3 spans 11 residues. Germline CDR1 is DFQATT and CDR2 is SNEGSKA (reference sequence).

This clonotype was observed many times. This sequence joins TRBV10-3 and TRBJ2-2; D unclear. The CDR3 runs 14 residues. Germline values: CDR1 ENHRY, CDR2 SYGVKD. V dropped 2 bases and J dropped 1 base, with 5 bases sitting between them. The CDR3 DNA is TGTGCCATCAGTGAGGAGAGGAACACCGGGGAGCTGTTTTTT. The encoded protein is CAISEERNTGELFF.

The chain is built from TRBV7-8 and TRBJ2-7; D gene unclear. This CDR3 is built from 12 residues. The germline V and J ends were trimmed by 3 bases and 6 bases, with 9 bases remaining between them. Germline CDR1 reads SGHVS; CDR2 reads FQNEAQ. Here the CDR3 reads CASSFFDAEQYF. The CDR3 region has the DNA TGTGCCAGCAGCTTCTTCGACGCCGAGCAGTACTTC.

This clonotype was seen ten or more times. The chain joins TRBV6-5 to TRBJ1-5; D gene ambiguous. With 0 bases removed from V and 2 bases from J, the gap between germline ends came to 8 bases. The CDR3 covers 15 residues. The V gene's germline CDR1 is MNHEY and CDR2 SVGAGI. CDR3 sequence: CASSYSGAGNQPQHF. The CDR3 nucleotides read TGTGCCAGCAGTTACTCTGGAGCGGGCAATCAGCCCCAGCATTTT.

The table lists this clonotype with many counts. The chain has TRBV11-3 and TRBJ2-7, with D unclear. This CDR3 spans 13 amino acids. The germline V gene has CDR1 SGHNT and CDR2 YENEEA. V shed 1 base and J shed 4 bases, with 8 bases lying between them. CDR3 loop: CASSLGGLYEQYF. The CDR3 nucleotides are TGTGCCAGCAGCTTAGGAGGCCTTTACGAGCAGTACTTC.

This clonotype was picked up one time. The junction and the germline gene differ at one end; a read error may be behind it. Written as DNA, the CDR3 is TGTGCCATCAGCGCCGGGACTAGCGGGAGCCCAGATACGCAGTATTTT. Protein: CAISAGTSGSPDTQYF. The rearrangement joins TRBV11-3 to TRBJ2-3; 14 bases are a match to TRBD2. The germline gives CDR1 SGHNT, CDR2 YENEEA. The CDR3 totals 16 residues. The entire variable domain, with the rest obtained from reference TRBV11-3 and TRBJ2-3, is as follows: EAGVVQSPRYKIIEKKQPVAFWCNPISGHNTLYWYLQNLGQGPELLIRYENEEAVDDSQLPKDRFSAERLKGVDSTLKIQPAELGDSAVYLCAISAGTSGSPDTQYFGPGTRLTVL.